This T cell receptor beta chain came from a study of patients and donors after allogeneic stem cell transplantation. The V and J ends lost 4 bases and 4 bases respectively, with 16 bases between them. Germline lookup yields CDR1 LGHDT and CDR2 YNNKEL (reference sequence). This CDR3 comprises 16 residues. TCRdb passed the RT-PCR reads through MiXCR, listing each CDR3 protein once. The sample includes tens of thousands of distinct CDR3 sequences, about 44% of them seen just once. The sequencing input was blood, either unsorted or a sorted T cell fraction (not recorded which). The gene calls are TRBV3-1 and TRBJ2-2, with D perhaps assigned TRBD1 or TRBD2 (5 bases each). The clonotype comes from a human donor who was either an allogeneic HSCT recipient or a stem cell or donor lymphocyte infusion donor (not recorded which). It is not recorded whose cells these are; they may come from a transplant donor. CDR3 sequence reads: CASSPSGAGVTGELFF. The CDR3 DNA reads as TGTGCCAGCAGCCCGTCCGGGGCCGGCGTCACCGGGGAGCTGTTTTTT.